This T cell receptor (beta chain) stems from a study of blood T cell repertoires in COVID-19. Method: immunoSEQ multiplex PCR; TCRdb's copy keeps in-frame clones and lacks some. The sample contains around 290,000 clones, around nine tenths of which appear only once. This CDR3 is built from 13 residues. V was pared by 6 bases and J by 2 bases, with 11 bases between. Germline CDR1 and CDR2: SQVTM and ANQGSEA. V and J are TRBV29-1 and TRBJ1-5; no clear D. This clonotype originated in a woman in her twenties or thirties who had recovered from COVID-19. The material sequenced was PBMCs or T cells enriched from blood (not recorded which). CDR3 in DNA: TGCAGCGTCCTAGGCCCGGGCAATCAGCCCCAGCATTTT. This encodes CSVLGPGNQPQHF.